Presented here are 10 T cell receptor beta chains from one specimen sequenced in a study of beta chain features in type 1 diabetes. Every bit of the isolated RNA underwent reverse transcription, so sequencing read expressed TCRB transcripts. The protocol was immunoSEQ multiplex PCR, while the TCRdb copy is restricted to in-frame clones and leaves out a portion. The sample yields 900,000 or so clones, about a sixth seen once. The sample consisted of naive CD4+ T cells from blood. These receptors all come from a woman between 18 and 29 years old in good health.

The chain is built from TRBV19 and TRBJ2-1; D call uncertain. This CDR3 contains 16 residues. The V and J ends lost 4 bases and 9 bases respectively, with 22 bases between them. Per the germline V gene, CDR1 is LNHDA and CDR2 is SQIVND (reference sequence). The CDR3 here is CASSTSPLIPSSEQFF. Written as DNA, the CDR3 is TGTGCCAGTAGTACCTCTCCGCTAATTCCAAGTAGTGAGCAGTTCTTC.

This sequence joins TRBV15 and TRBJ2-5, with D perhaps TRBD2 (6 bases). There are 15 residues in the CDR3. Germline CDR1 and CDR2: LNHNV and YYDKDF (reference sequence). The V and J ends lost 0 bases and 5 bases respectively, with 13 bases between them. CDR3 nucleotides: TGTGCCACCAGCAGAGATTTCGGGGGTTGGGAGACCCAGTACTTC. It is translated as CATSRDFGGWETQYF.

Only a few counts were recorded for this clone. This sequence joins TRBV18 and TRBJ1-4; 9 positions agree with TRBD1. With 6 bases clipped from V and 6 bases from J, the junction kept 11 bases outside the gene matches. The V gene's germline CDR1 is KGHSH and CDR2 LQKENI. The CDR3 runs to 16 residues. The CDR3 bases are TGTGCCAGCTCCCTGAACGACAGGGGGTTTGATGAAAAACTGTTTTTT. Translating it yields CASSLNDRGFDEKLFF.

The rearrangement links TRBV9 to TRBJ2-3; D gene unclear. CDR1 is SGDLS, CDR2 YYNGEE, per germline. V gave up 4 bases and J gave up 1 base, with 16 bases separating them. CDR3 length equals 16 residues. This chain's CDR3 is CASSPRYVAGTDTQYF. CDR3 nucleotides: TGTGCCAGCAGCCCCCGTTATGTGGCAGGCACAGATACGCAGTATTTT.

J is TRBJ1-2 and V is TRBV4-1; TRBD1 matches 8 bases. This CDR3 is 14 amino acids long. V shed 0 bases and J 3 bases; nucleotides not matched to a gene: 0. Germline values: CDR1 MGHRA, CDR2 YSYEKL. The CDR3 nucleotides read TGCGCCAGCAGCCAAGAGACAGGGGACTATGGCTACACCTTC. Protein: CASSQETGDYGYTF.

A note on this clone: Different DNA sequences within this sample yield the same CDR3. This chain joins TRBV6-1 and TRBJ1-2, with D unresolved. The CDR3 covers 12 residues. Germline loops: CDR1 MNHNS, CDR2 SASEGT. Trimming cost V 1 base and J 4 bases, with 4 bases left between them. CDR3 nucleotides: TGTGCCAGCAGTGAAGGGAGCTATGGCTACACCTTC. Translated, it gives CASSEGSYGYTF.

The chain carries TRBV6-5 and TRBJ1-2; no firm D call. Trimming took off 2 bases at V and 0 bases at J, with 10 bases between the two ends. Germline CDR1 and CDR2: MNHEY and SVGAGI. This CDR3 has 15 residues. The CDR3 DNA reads TGTGCCAGCAGTTACAGCACCGCGGCTAACTATGGCTACACCTTC. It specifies CASSYSTAANYGYTF.

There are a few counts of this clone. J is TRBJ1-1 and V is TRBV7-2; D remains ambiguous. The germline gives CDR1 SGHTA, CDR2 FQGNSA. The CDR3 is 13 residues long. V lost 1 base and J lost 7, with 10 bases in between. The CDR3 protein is CASSLGRQIEAFF. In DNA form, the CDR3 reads TGTGCCAGCAGCTTAGGAAGGCAGATTGAAGCTTTCTTT.

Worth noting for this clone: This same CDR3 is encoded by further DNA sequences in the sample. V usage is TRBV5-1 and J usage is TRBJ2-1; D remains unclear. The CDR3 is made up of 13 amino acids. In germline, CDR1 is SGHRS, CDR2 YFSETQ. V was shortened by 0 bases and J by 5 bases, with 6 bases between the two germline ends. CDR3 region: CASSLGQDNEQFF. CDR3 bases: TGCGCCAGCAGCTTGGGGCAGGACAATGAGCAGTTCTTC.

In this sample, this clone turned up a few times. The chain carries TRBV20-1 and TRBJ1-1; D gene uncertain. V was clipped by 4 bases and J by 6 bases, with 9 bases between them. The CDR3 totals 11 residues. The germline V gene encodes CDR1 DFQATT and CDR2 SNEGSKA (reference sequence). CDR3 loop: CSAISNPEAFF. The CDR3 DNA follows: TGCAGTGCTATTTCTAACCCTGAAGCTTTCTTT.